Described below is a single T cell receptor (beta chain) sequence and its context. The antigen is not known. CDR1 and CDR2 from the germline V gene are SGHRS and YFSETQ. The CDR3 has 13 amino acids. The germline V and J ends were trimmed by 7 bases and 1 base, with 11 bases remaining between them. The data stem from a study of T-cell memory formation after mild COVID-19. Overall study: TCR clustering was largely donor specific. General observations from the study: Pre-infection memory held some responding clones, suggesting pre-existing cross-reactive T cells responded.

TCRdb re-called the 5' RACE reads through MiXCR, storing one row per CDR3 protein. The sample has about 340,000 distinct CDR3 sequences; roughly 15% are singletons. The source material was PBMCs or a T cell subset sorted from them (not recorded which). The sequence derives from a young man who had mild COVID-19 (a few samples of this study predate the infection). Cell type and time point are not known. This chain uses TRBV5-1 with TRBJ1-1; no clear D gene. The CDR3 protein is CASGTDSNTEAFF. The CDR3 bases are TGCGCCAGCGGAACAGATTCGAACACTGAAGCTTTCTTT.